Sequencing of this T cell receptor beta chain was carried out in a study of T-cell memory formation after mild COVID-19. General study findings and limits: The study found contracting CD4+ clones mainly in CM and EM and contracting CD8+ clones in EMRA.

TCR alpha and TCR beta cDNA libraries with sample barcodes and UMIs came from 5'RACE using constant-segment primers. TCRdb processed the 5' RACE reads anew with MiXCR; each CDR3 protein has one entry. The table has 250,000 to 350,000 distinct CDR3 sequences, around an eighth seen once. Comment on this clonotype: The antigen is unknown.

V was trimmed by 0 bases and J by 5 bases, leaving 11 bases between them. CDR3 length: 14 amino acids. Germline V gene data show CDR1 as LNHNV and CDR2 as YYDKDF (reference sequence). The sequencing input was PBMCs or a T cell subset sorted from them (not recorded which). V is TRBV15 and J is TRBJ2-7; possible D gene TRBD1, 5 bases. The TCR was taken from a young man who had mild COVID-19 (a few samples of this study predate the infection). Cell type and time point are not known. CDR3 DNA: TGTGCCACCAGCAGAGATAGGGGCTACGACGAGCAGTACGTC. Translating gives CATSRDRGYDEQYV.